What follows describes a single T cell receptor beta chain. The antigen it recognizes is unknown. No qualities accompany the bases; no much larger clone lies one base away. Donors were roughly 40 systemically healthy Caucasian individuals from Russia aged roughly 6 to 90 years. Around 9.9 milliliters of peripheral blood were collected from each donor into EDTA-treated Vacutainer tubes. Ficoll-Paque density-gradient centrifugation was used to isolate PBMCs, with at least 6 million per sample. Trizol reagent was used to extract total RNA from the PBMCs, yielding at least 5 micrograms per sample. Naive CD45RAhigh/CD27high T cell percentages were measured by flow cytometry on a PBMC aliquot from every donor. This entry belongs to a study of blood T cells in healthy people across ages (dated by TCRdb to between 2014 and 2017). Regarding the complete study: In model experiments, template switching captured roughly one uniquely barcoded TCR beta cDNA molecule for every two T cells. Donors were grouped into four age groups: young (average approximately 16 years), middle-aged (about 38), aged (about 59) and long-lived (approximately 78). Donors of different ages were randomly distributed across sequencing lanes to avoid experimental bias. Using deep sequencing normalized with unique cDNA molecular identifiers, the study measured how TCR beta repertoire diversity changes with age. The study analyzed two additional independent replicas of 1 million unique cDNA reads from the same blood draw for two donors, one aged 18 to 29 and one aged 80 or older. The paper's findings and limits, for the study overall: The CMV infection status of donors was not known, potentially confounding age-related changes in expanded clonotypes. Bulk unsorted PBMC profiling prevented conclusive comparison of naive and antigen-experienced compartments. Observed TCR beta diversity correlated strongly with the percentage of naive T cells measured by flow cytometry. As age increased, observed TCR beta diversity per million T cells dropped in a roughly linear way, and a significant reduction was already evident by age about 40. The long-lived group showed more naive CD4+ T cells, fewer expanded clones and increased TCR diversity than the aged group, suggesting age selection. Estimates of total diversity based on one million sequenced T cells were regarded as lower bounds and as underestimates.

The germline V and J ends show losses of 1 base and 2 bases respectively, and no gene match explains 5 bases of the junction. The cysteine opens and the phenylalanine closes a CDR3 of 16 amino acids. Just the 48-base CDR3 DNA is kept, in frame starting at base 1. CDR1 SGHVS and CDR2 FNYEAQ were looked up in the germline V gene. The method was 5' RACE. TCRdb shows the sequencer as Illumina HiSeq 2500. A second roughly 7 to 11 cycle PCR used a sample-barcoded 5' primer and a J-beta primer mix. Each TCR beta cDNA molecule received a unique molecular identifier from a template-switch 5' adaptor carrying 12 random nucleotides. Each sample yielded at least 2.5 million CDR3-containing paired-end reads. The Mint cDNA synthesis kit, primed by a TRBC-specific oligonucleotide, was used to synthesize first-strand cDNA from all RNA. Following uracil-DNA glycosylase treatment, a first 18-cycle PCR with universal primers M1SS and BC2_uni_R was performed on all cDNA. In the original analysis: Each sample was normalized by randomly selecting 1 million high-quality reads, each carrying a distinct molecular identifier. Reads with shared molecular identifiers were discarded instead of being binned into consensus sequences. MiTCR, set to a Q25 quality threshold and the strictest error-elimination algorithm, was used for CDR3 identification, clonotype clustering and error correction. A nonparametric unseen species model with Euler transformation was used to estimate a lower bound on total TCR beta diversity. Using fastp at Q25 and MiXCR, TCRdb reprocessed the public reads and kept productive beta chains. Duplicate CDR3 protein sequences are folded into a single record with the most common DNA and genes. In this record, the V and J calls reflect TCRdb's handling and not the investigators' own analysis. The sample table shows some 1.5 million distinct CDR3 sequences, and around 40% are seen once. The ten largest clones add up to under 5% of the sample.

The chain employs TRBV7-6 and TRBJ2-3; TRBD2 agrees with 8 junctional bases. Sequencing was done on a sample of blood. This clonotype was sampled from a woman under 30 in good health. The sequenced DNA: TGTGCCAGCAGCTTAGTGGCGGGGGGTCACACAGATACGCAGTATTTT. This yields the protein CASSLVAGGHTDTQYF.